This T cell receptor beta chain was captured in a study of T cells in Graves' hyperthyroidism and ophthalmopathy. RNA transcripts gave rise to amplified TCR beta CDR3 regions. First-round RT-PCR targeting the TCR CDR3 was performed with the HTBI primer set. TCRdb re-called the multiplex PCR reads through MiXCR, storing one row per CDR3 protein. The table lists around 690,000 distinct CDR3 sequences, roughly 20% of them singletons. This clonotype has at least ten counts. With 5 bases removed from V and 8 bases from J, the gap between germline ends came to 13 bases. CDR3 size: 13 residues. The germline gives CDR1 SGHTA, CDR2 FQGNSA.

Sample: blood. The sequence was collected from a man aged 25-40 years with Graves' ophthalmopathy. The chain combines TRBV7-2 with TRBJ2-1; tentatively, D is TRBD1 (6 bases). The CDR3 bases are TGTGCCAGCAGCCTACAGGGTTTCGATGAGCAGTTCTTC. Protein product: CASSLQGFDEQFF.